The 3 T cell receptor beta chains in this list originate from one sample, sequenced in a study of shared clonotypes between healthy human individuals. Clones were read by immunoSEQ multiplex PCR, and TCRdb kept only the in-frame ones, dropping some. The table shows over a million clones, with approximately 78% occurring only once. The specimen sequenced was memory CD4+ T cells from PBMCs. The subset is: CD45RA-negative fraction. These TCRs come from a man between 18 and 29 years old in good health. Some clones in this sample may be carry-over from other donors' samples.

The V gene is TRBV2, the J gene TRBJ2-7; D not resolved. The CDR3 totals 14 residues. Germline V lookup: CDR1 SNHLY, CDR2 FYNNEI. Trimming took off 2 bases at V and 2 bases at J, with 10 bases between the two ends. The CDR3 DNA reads TGTGCCAGCAGTGAACGAGGCTCGACCTACGAGCAGTACTTC. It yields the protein CASSERGSTYEQYF.

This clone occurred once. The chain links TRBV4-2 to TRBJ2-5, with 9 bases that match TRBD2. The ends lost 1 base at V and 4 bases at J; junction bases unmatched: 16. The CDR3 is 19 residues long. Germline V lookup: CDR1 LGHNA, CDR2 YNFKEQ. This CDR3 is CASSQGYSGSGRSGETQYF. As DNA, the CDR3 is TGTGCCAGCAGCCAAGGTTATAGCGGGAGCGGGAGGTCGGGAGAGACCCAGTACTTC.

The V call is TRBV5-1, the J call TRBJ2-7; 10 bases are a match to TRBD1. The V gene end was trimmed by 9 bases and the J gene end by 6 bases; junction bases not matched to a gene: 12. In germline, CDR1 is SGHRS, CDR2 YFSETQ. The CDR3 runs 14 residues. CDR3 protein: CATYLGGQGSEQYF. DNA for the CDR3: TGCGCCACCTATCTGGGGGGACAGGGGTCCGAGCAGTACTTC.